The 17 T cell receptor beta chains below all came from one sample that was sequenced in a study of beta chain features in type 1 diabetes. Findings and limits, study-wide: Shorter TCRB CDR3s, moderately but significantly so, marked every one of the four CD4+ subsets in Type 1 diabetes patients.

The investigators reverse transcribed all of the isolated RNA, so they sequenced expressed TCRB transcripts. Produced via immunoSEQ multiplex PCR; TCRdb's table is partial and in-frame only. The table has hundreds of thousands of clones, 13% seen once. Their antigens are not known. Sequencing was carried out using naive CD4+ T cells from blood. These receptors originate from a young man with type 1 diabetes.

This clone came up a few times. The V and J genes are TRBV19 and TRBJ2-3; D not certain. Germline V gene sequence: CDR1 LNHDA, CDR2 SQIVND (reference sequence). The CDR3 extends over 13 amino acids. V dropped 5 bases and J dropped 5 bases, with 11 bases sitting between them. In nucleotides, the CDR3 is TGTGCCAGTAGTCAAACCGTGGAAGATACGCAGTATTTT. Translation gives CASSQTVEDTQYF.

This clone was counted between two and nine times. The rearrangement links TRBV2 to TRBJ2-7; D is ambiguous. The CDR3 loop spans 14 amino acids. CDR1 and CDR2 (germline): SNHLY, FYNNEI. The V and J ends lost 1 base and 6 bases respectively, with 13 bases between them. The CDR3 reads CASSEGGGPGEQYF. The CDR3 nucleotides are TGTGCCAGCAGTGAAGGTGGCGGCCCGGGCGAGCAGTACTTC.

The chain has TRBV30 and TRBJ1-1, with D uncertain. The V gene's germline CDR1 is GTSNPN and CDR2 SVGIG (reference sequence). V lost 2 bases and J lost 8, with 12 bases in between. There are 12 residues in the CDR3. Here the CDR3 reads CAWSPTGKEAFF. The CDR3 nucleotides read TGTGCCTGGAGTCCCACGGGAAAAGAAGCTTTCTTT.

The chain uses TRBV28 and TRBJ2-7; the D is unclear. V lost 4 bases and J 3 bases, leaving 10 bases between the germline ends. Germline V gene sequence: CDR1 MDHEN, CDR2 SYDVKM. This CDR3 spans 13 amino acids. CDR3 in amino acids: CASSSPMNYEQYF. The CDR3 DNA sequence: TGTGCCAGCAGTTCCCCCATGAACTACGAGCAGTACTTC. The whole variable domain, filled in from reference TRBV28 and TRBJ2-7, reads DVKVTQSSRYLVKRTGEKVFLECVQDMDHENMFWYRQDPGLGLRLIYFSYDVKMKEKGDIPEGYSVSREKKERFSLILESASTNQTSMYLCASSSPMNYEQYFGPGTRLTVT.

This sequence joins TRBV6-1 and TRBJ2-5; perhaps TRBD2 as D (6 bases). The CDR3 has 15 amino acids. The ends were cut back, 5 bases at V and 2 bases at J, with 15 bases in the middle. Germline V lookup: CDR1 MNHNS, CDR2 SASEGT. The CDR3: CASSWRGFWQETQYF. CDR3 DNA: TGTGCCAGCAGTTGGAGGGGATTCTGGCAAGAGACCCAGTACTTC.

The rearrangement uses TRBV4-1 and TRBJ1-1; 7 bases map to TRBD1. Germline V gene data show CDR1 as MGHRA and CDR2 as YSYEKL. J gave up 4 bases and V 5 bases, and 7 bases lay outside the gene matches. The CDR3 runs to 14 residues. The CDR3 DNA sequence: TGCGCCAGCAGCGAGCCAGGGGGTATCACTGAAGCTTTCTTT. Protein product: CASSEPGGITEAFF.

This clone occurred a few times. The rearrangement links TRBV9 to TRBJ2-7; D call uncertain. Per the germline V gene, CDR1 is SGDLS and CDR2 is YYNGEE. Trimming removed 3 bases at V and 3 bases at J, with 4 bases between. The CDR3 has 11 residues. The chain's CDR3 is CASSADYEQYF. Written as DNA, the CDR3 is TGTGCCAGCAGCGCCGACTACGAGCAGTACTTC.

This clone was counted a few times. This sequence joins TRBV4-1 and TRBJ2-4; 8 bases fit TRBD1. The CDR3 extends over 17 amino acids. The V gene end was trimmed by 4 bases and the J gene end by 1 base; junction bases not matched to a gene: 9. Per the germline V gene, CDR1 is MGHRA and CDR2 is YSYEKL. CDR3 residues: CASSRPTGGSAKNIQYF. In nucleotides, the CDR3 is TGCGCCAGCAGCCGCCCCACAGGGGGGTCGGCCAAAAACATTCAGTACTTC.

V is TRBV27 and J is TRBJ2-7; 7 positions match TRBD1. The CDR3 sequence is 12 residues long. Germline V lookup: CDR1 MNHEY, CDR2 SMNVEV (reference sequence). V was pared by 10 bases and J by 1 base, with 4 bases of the junction left unmatched. The CDR3 DNA is TGTGCCACCCGGGACAGATCCTACGAGCAGTACTTC. This codes for CATRDRSYEQYF.

This chain joins TRBV6-6 and TRBJ2-3, with a tentative D call TRBD1 (5 bases). The CDR3 is 14 amino acids. Germline V gene data show CDR1 as MNHNY and CDR2 as SVGAGI (reference sequence). V lost 6 bases and J lost 3, with 13 bases in between. CDR3 bases: TGTGCCAGCAGCTACCAAAGACAGACAGATACGCAGTATTTT. It yields the protein CASSYQRQTDTQYF.

The V gene is TRBV29-1, the J gene TRBJ2-1, with 8 bases aligning to TRBD1. CDR3 length: 16 residues. Germline assignment: CDR1 SQVTM and CDR2 ANQGSEA. V shed 6 bases and J 3 bases; nucleotides not matched to a gene: 13. The CDR3 here is CSVAPRGPEVYNEQFF. The CDR3 nucleotides are TGCAGCGTCGCCCCCAGGGGGCCGGAGGTCTACAATGAGCAGTTCTTC.

The CDR3: CASSPGGQGYTQYF. The CDR3 bases are TGTGCCAGCAGTCCGGGGGGACAGGGATATACGCAGTATTTT. The chain combines TRBV7-9 with TRBJ2-3; 9 bases align to TRBD1. The germline V gene encodes CDR1 SEHNR and CDR2 FQNEAQ (reference sequence). The CDR3 loop spans 14 amino acids. V shed 6 bases, J shed 7 bases, and the junction held 8 bases outside the gene matches.

The gene calls are TRBV30 and TRBJ1-2; D possibly corresponds to TRBD1 (6 bases). Germline V CDR1 and CDR2: GTSNPN, SVGIG (reference sequence). With 5 bases removed from V and 5 bases from J, the gap between germline ends came to 12 bases. The CDR3 contains 12 residues. The CDR3 DNA follows: TGTGCCTGGTCCGGGACACCGTATGGCTACACCTTC. Translating gives CAWSGTPYGYTF.

This clone turned up a few times. The rearrangement links TRBV29-1 to TRBJ2-2; 7 bases are a match to TRBD1. The CDR3 length is 13 residues. The germline V gene encodes CDR1 SQVTM and CDR2 ANQGSEA. V lost 6 bases, J lost 6 bases, and 7 bases stayed unmatched. In DNA form, the CDR3 reads TGCAGCGTAACGGGACAGTACCCCGGGGAGCTGTTTTTT. This translates into CSVTGQYPGELFF.

The V gene is TRBV29-1, the J gene TRBJ1-2; 8 bases match TRBD1. The germline gives CDR1 SQVTM, CDR2 ANQGSEA. With 6 bases clipped from V and 8 bases from J, the junction kept 8 bases outside the gene matches. The CDR3 is made up of 12 amino acids. The DNA for the CDR3 is TGCAGCGTGGGAGCAGGGGACAGGGGCTACACCTTC. Encoded protein: CSVGAGDRGYTF.

This clone was seen a handful of times. The chain has TRBV29-1 and TRBJ2-3; 8 bases fit TRBD2. Germline V gene lookup returns CDR1 SQVTM and CDR2 ANQGSEA. J lost 0 bases, V lost 4 bases, and 3 bases had no gene match. This CDR3 region has 14 residues. Written as DNA, the CDR3 is TGCAGCGTTGTGGCGGGGGGCAGCACAGATACGCAGTATTTT. Encoded protein: CSVVAGGSTDTQYF.

In nucleotides, the CDR3 is TGTGCCAGCAGCTACCAGGGGCCAACTAATGAAAAACTGTTTTTT. This translates into CASSYQGPTNEKLFF. The chain couples TRBV11-3 to TRBJ1-4, with D maybe TRBD1 (6 bases). The V end was cut by 4 bases, the J end by 0 bases, with 9 bases between. The length of the CDR3 is 15 residues. Germline V gene lookup returns CDR1 SGHNT and CDR2 YENEEA.